This TCR beta chain came from a study of cytomegalovirus exposure and HLA in healthy donors (dated by TCRdb to 2016 to 2017). For the study in its entirety: In an earlier analysis of roughly 500 of the donors, around 300 Gb of sequence data and approximately 100 million unique TCR beta sequences from 150 million to 200 million T cells were reported. Along with the approximately 600-subject first cohort, a separate validation cohort of 120 different subjects was used. In a later genetic analysis, genome-wide SNP genotypes for about 60% of the 666 donors were used, and that subset was treated as a discovery cohort. The number of donors typed differed by locus, with roughly 629-640 for A, B, C, DRB1 and DQB1, roughly 520 for DQA1, 600 to 610 for DPA1, and 472 for DPB1. The T cell repertoires of several hundred subjects were profiled by immunosequencing and related to cytomegalovirus serostatus. HLA typing covered class I and class II loci at four-digit resolution. Donor age, sex, ethnicity and CMV serostatus were compiled alongside the repertoire data. Every discovery cohort repertoire had been produced on one sequencing platform. The genetic ancestry cluster associated with self-reported Caucasian donors included roughly 84% of the roughly 400 genotyped donors. Among roughly 400 genotyped donors of the cohort, an average of roughly 230,000 unique TCR beta nucleotide sequences was sequenced per donor, of which roughly 18% were non-productive. Because of strong linkage in the cohort, roughly five DR-DQ haplotypes were treated as single units for association and clustering. An early release covering approximately 600 HLA-typed donors comprised about 300 gigabases of sequencing data and around 80 million unique TCR sequences. Rather than using new phenotypic data, the later analysis identified candidate immune exposures from TCR beta sequences and from how often those sequences occurred across donors. The study aimed to test whether cataloging public T cell receptors could reveal signatures of past pathogen exposure. An earlier analysis of 450 to 750 of the donors used high-throughput TCR beta sequencing to judge whether each TCR beta V gene segment behaved as functional or pseudogenic. A later analysis re-analyzed previously published TCR beta repertoires from 500 to 700 donors and added high-resolution HLA genotyping to study TCR occurrence patterns. High-throughput TCR immunosequencing, statistical association of individual TCRs with disease status, and machine learning were combined to predict cytomegalovirus infection status. Here is what the overall study found, with its caveats: A later analysis reported that several top co-occurrence clusters appeared linked to parvovirus B19, influenza, CMV and Epstein-Barr virus. The sequencing pipeline was judged likely to have produced a cluster of highly shared sequence variants as a technical artifact. In the study, some 160 TCR beta chains were listed as associated with cytomegalovirus. Most CMV-associated TCR beta chains appeared to be HLA-restricted in a later analysis, and the HLA associations seemed to be driven largely by CMV exposure. In an earlier analysis of 587 of the donors, most TCR beta V segments appeared in productive rearrangements about 90% or about 30% of the time, broadly matching IMGT annotations. The earlier analysis of almost 600 of the donors excluded roughly 16 rarely observed V segments, including chromosome 9 orphons, because counts were too low. CMV serostatus was the only immune exposure information available for the cohort. A later analysis found that HLA-associated TCR beta chains were more clonally expanded and had lower generation probabilities than equally common non-associated chains. The presence/absence analyses assumed that sequencing depth was roughly uniform across donors, and that assumption may not be true. HLA typing was unavailable for some donors at each locus, so association tests used only the typed subset. Some IMGT-functional V segments, including TRBV6-2 and TRBV6-3, could not be distinguished by the 87-base-pair reads and were therefore excluded. While some public TCRs were present in many individuals, most TCR sequences turned up only very rarely across donors. In a later analysis, 16,951 TCR beta sequences were associated with specific HLA alleles at a false discovery rate of 0.05. The classifier was reported to diagnose cytomegalovirus status with high specificity and sensitivity in both the original cohort and the validation cohort. Three of the identified cytomegalovirus-associated TCR beta chains were confirmed in vitro to be specific for cytomegalovirus antigens. Linkage disequilibrium might explain the correlated functional status among segregating V segments, but an unknown experimental factor could not be ruled out. This cohort had only TCR beta chains sequenced, and the lack of alpha or paired-chain data limited which features could be detected. In a later genetic analysis, a missense DCLRE1C variant was associated with V-gene and J-gene trimming of TCR beta chains, and the association was replicated in an independent cohort. A later genetic analysis reported fewer N-insertions in productive TCRs among donors in an Asian-associated ancestry cluster than the roughly 700-donor mean. A later analysis found that TCR association rates varied across HLA loci, with DRB1 alleles showing the most associated TCRs and HLA-C alleles the fewest. A further reported finding was that TCR beta sequences accurately predicted the HLA-A and HLA-B alleles for most subjects in the first cohort. The authors suggested that the approach could potentially be generalized to other disease states and immunological phenotypes. Assigning TCR associations to individual alleles was difficult when HLA alleles, especially DR and DQ, strongly co-occurred.

Libraries were constructed by the immunoSEQ multiplex PCR assay. For the multiplex PCR, a mixture combining 60 forward primers for TCR Vbeta segments and 13 reverse primers for TCR Jbeta segments was used. A multiplex PCR assay on genomic DNA amplified the CDR3 region of rearranged TCR beta genes. The amplified TCR beta libraries were sequenced on the Illumina HiSeq System as 87-base-pair reads. In the paper's pipeline: Across the 670 or so repertoires, a later analysis counted 80 million or so unique TCR beta chains, 9 million to 14 million of which were shared by at least two donors. A nearest-neighbor algorithm error-corrected the raw reads and collapsed the reads into unique sequences, merging closely related sequences to remove PCR and sequencing errors. CDR3 sequences were aligned to IMGT reference sequences to assign V, D and J gene segments. Each retained sequence needed at least a six-nucleotide match to both a V gene segment and a J gene segment. Rearrangements were classified as productive when the CDR3 lacked stop codons and remained in frame with V and J, and all other rearrangements were classified as non-productive. Following IMGT convention, CDR3 was defined as the stretch from the second conserved V-encoded cysteine to the conserved J-encoded phenylalanine. The earlier analysis of about 590 of the donors excluded sequences that lacked an unambiguous match to a single V gene segment. An earlier analysis of around 600 of the donors classified V segments as functional when productive rearrangements were above 56.7% and as segregating when the standard deviation between donors was above 5%. A statistical classification framework was built for diagnosing cytomegalovirus status from the catalog of TCR beta chain sequences. In a later analysis, TCR nucleotide sequences were compared against IMGT/GENE-DB human TR gene sequences so that V and J genes could be assigned. The TCRdist pipeline was used in a later analysis to assign CDR3 sequences and most-parsimonious VDJ recombination scenarios. A later analysis defined each TCR beta chain by its CDR3 amino acid sequence plus V-gene family, and excluded reads lacking a unique V-gene family. To address suspected cross-contamination and a sequencing artifact, a later analysis removed several hundred highly shared, low-generation-probability nucleotide sequences. A later analysis calculated a clonal expansion index for each public chain from normalized within-repertoire ranks of inferred template counts. In a later analysis, generation probabilities were computed with a VDJ recombination model fitted to out-of-frame rearrangements, and the resulting probabilities were checked against IGoR. In a later analysis, hypergeometric tests were used to score TCR-TCR, TCR-HLA and TCR-CMV co-occurrence, with a repertoire-size bias correction applied to TCR pairs. To estimate false discovery rates, a later analysis permuted the HLA or CMV assignments 20 times. In a later analysis, co-occurring TCRs were grouped using DBSCAN, and TCRdist sequence similarity was added for clustering within HLA-allele-positive subsets. For co-occurrence clustering, repertoires with fewer than 30,000 or more than 120,000 public chains were excluded, along with four or five repertoires with anomalous nucleotide sharing. TCRdb provides this immuneACCESS table in a form limited to in-frame rearrangements. Some clones are lacking; in checked studies, under half of them reflect an unresolved V gene, and why the rest are absent is not known. V and J calls and clone size are copied from that table; D and trimming were computed from the DNA. The sample data list over 120,000 clones, and 80% to 85% of these were observed just once. The top ten clonotypes cover roughly 2.9% of the sample.

The cohort consisted of approximately 670 healthy bone marrow donors. At the time of sampling, every cohort member was nominally healthy, though immune exposures that went unrecorded were likely present. The donor tested CMV seronegative and was one of the 352 seronegative cohort members. A peripheral blood sample was collected from each donor, and TCR beta sequencing was performed on peripheral blood mononuclear cells. The Qiagen DNeasy Blood Extraction Kit was used to extract genomic DNA from the blood cell samples. The germline V gene yields SGHRS for CDR1 and YFSETQ for CDR2. The CDR3 sequence holds 14 residues, the cysteine and phenylalanine included. The read is trimmed to its CDR3 DNA, 42 bases read in frame from base 1. The V end gives up 6 bases and the J end 2 bases, leaving 5 bases in the junction not matched to a gene. A note on this clone: No antigen is known for it. The input lacks base qualities; no much larger clone sits a single base away. Other nucleotide sequences in the sample specify the same CDR3.

This receptor was identified in a woman in her 30s in good health and CMV-seronegative. The chain uses TRBV5-1 and TRBJ1-3; 7 middle bases align to TRBD1. The sample taken for sequencing was PBMCs. The DNA sequence is given as TGCGCCAGCACCCCAGGGGGGACTGGAAACACCATATATTTT. Translated, this gives CASTPGGTGNTIYF.